This TCR beta chain derives from a study of cytomegalovirus exposure and HLA in healthy donors. Findings of the study overall: Most TCR sequences were rare, but some public TCRs occurred in many donors.

The PCR used 60 Vbeta and 13 Jbeta primers. Here immunoSEQ multiplex PCR was the method, and the copy in TCRdb shows in-frame clones only, minus some. This repertoire includes fewer than 70,000 clones. Germline trimming cut 6 bases from V and 1 base from J; bases unmatched to any gene: 0. The CDR3 covers 14 residues. Germline V gene sequence: CDR1 KGHSH, CDR2 LQKENI. To note about this clone: The antigen is unknown.

The clonotype comes from a woman younger than 35 in good health and CMV-seronegative. The V and J genes are TRBV18 and TRBJ2-3, with 11 positions matching TRBD1. Sequencing used PBMCs. The CDR3 region is CASSDRGRTDTQYF. The DNA for the CDR3 is TGTGCCAGCTCGGACAGGGGGCGCACAGATACGCAGTATTTT.